Following are 29 T cell receptor beta chains from one sample sequenced in a study of T-cell memory formation after mild COVID-19. One entry per CDR3 protein, called by TCRdb with MiXCR from the 5' RACE reads. The data hold approximately 260,000 distinct CDR3 sequences, with approximately 16% observed a single time. The sample was PBMCs or a T cell subset sorted from them (not recorded which). These receptor sequences come from a man younger than 35 who had mild COVID-19 (a few samples of this study predate the infection). Cell type and time point are not known.

The J gene is TRBJ1-1, the V gene TRBV18; D unclear. The CDR3 runs 13 residues. CDR1 is KGHSH and CDR2 is LQKENI in the germline V gene. V was trimmed by 1 base and J by 2 bases, leaving 5 bases between them. CDR3 loop: CASSPLSNTEAFF. CDR3 nucleotide sequence: TGTGCCAGCTCACCACTTTCCAACACTGAAGCTTTCTTT. Using reference TRBV18 and TRBJ1-1 for the parts outside the CDR3, the full variable domain is NAGVMQNPRHLVRRRGQEARLRCSPMKGHSHVYWYRQLPEEGLKFMVYLQKENIIDESGMPKERFSAEFPKEGPSILRIQQVVRGDSAAYFCASSPLSNTEAFFGQGTRLTVV.

In this sample, this clonotype turned up a few times. V usage is TRBV12-3 or TRBV12-4 and J usage is TRBJ1-2; TRBD1 matches at 8 bases. V lost 5 bases, J lost 5 bases, and 4 bases stayed unmatched. The CDR3 runs to 13 residues. This chain's CDR3 is CASSVDRAYGYTF. As DNA, the CDR3 is TGTGCCAGCAGTGTGGACAGGGCATATGGCTACACCTTC.

V is TRBV24-1 and J is TRBJ2-1, with 11 nucleotides matching TRBD2. CDR1 and CDR2 (germline): KGHDR, SFDVKD. J gave up 7 bases and V 8 bases, and 3 bases lay outside the gene matches. The CDR3 has 13 amino acids. This CDR3 reads CATMSSGGNEQFF. DNA for the CDR3: TGTGCCACCATGTCTAGCGGGGGGAATGAGCAGTTCTTC.

The chain combines TRBV24-1 with TRBJ2-7, with a tentative D call TRBD2 (5 bases). The CDR3 runs 13 residues. The germline V gene encodes CDR1 KGHDR and CDR2 SFDVKD. V lost 9 bases, J lost 2 bases, and 13 bases lay in between. Written as DNA, the CDR3 is TGTGCCACCTACGGAACCGGGGCCTACGAGCAGTACTTC. This sequence encodes CATYGTGAYEQYF.

The V and J genes are TRBV27 and TRBJ2-3; 8 bases line up with TRBD2. CDR3 size: 15 residues. The germline V gene encodes CDR1 MNHEY and CDR2 SMNVEV (reference sequence). Germline trimming cut 5 bases from V and 4 bases from J; bases unmatched to any gene: 8. DNA for the CDR3: TGTGCCAGCAGTCGGGGGGGGGCAAATCCAGATACGCAGTATTTT. Its translation: CASSRGGANPDTQYF.

This chain uses TRBV9 with TRBJ1-1; D is uncertain. Trimming removed 2 bases at V and 2 bases at J, with 7 bases between. CDR1 is SGDLS, CDR2 YYNGEE, per germline. The CDR3 length is 13 residues. The CDR3 coding sequence is TGTGCCAGCAGCGTCGGGAAAAACACTGAAGCTTTCTTT. Its translation is CASSVGKNTEAFF.

This clonotype was detected a few times. The chain carries TRBV7-2 and TRBJ1-2; maybe TRBD1 (5 bases). Trimming took 1 base from V and 0 from J, leaving 9 bases between them. This CDR3 comprises 15 residues. The germline V gene encodes CDR1 SGHTA and CDR2 FQGNSA. CDR3 residues: CASSLVQGANYGYTF. The CDR3 bases are TGTGCCAGCAGCTTAGTGCAGGGAGCTAACTATGGCTACACCTTC.

This chain connects TRBV5-1 to TRBJ2-3; D gene uncertain. Trimming took 2 bases from V and 1 from J, leaving 8 bases between them. Germline V gene sequence: CDR1 SGHRS, CDR2 YFSETQ. CDR3 length: 14 residues. The DNA for the CDR3 is TGCGCCAGCAGCTTTGGCGAACGCACAGATACGCAGTATTTT. Encoded protein: CASSFGERTDTQYF.

The genes are TRBV6-2 or TRBV6-3 and TRBJ2-5, with TRBD2 matching 8 bases. CDR3 length equals 14 residues. CDR1 MNHEY and CDR2 SVGEGT come from the germline V gene. V shed 2 bases, J shed 7 bases, and the junction held 6 bases outside the gene matches. This chain's CDR3 is CASSYGAGGGTQYF. The CDR3 DNA reads TGTGCCAGCAGTTACGGCGCGGGGGGTGGGACCCAGTACTTC.

The chain recombines TRBV12-3 or TRBV12-4 with TRBJ2-1; tentatively, D is TRBD1 (5 bases). The CDR3 length is 14 residues. The V end was cut by 5 bases, the J end by 8 bases, with 16 bases between. CDR3 loop: CASSGSTRVYEQFF. CDR3 sequence (DNA): TGTGCCAGCAGTGGTAGTACCAGGGTCTATGAGCAGTTCTTC.

The table lists this clonotype with a few counts. The chain uses TRBV5-1 and TRBJ1-3, with D possibly being TRBD1 (5 bases). V shed 4 bases and J shed 8 bases, with 16 bases lying between them. The CDR3 extends over 14 amino acids. The germline CDR1 and CDR2 sequences are SGHRS and YFSETQ. The CDR3: CASSTGPPEDTIYF. The CDR3 DNA is TGCGCCAGCAGCACGGGACCGCCCGAGGACACCATATATTTT. The full variable domain, in which reference TRBV5-1 and TRBJ1-3 provide the parts outside the CDR3, is KAGVTQTPRYLIKTRGQQVTLSCSPISGHRSVSWYQQTPGQGLQFLFEYFSETQRNKGNFPGRFSGRQFSNSRSEMNVSTLELGDSALYLCASSTGPPEDTIYFGEGSWLTVV.

This chain uses TRBV7-2 with TRBJ2-3; tentatively, D is TRBD2 (6 bases). V lost 5 bases to trimming and J lost 6 bases, with 18 bases between them. Per germline, CDR1 SGHTA and CDR2 FQGNSA. The CDR3 sequence is 15 residues long. This chain's CDR3 is CASSPPSAGMDTQYF. The DNA for the CDR3 is TGTGCCAGCAGCCCCCCAAGCGCGGGGATGGATACGCAGTATTTT.

The rearrangement uses TRBV6-5 and TRBJ1-5; 8 positions agree with TRBD1. The germline V gene encodes CDR1 MNHEY and CDR2 SVGAGI. The CDR3 covers 15 residues. After removal of 8 bases from V and 5 bases from J, the junction contained 11 bases not matched to a gene. The CDR3 spells CASGPRAGGDQPQHF. The CDR3 bases are TGTGCCAGCGGCCCAAGGGCAGGGGGCGATCAGCCCCAGCATTTT.

This clonotype was found many times. Here the CDR3 DNA reads TGTGCCAGCCTTCGGTCCACATACACCGGGGAGCTGTTTTTT. As protein: CASLRSTYTGELFF. The chain couples TRBV12-3 or TRBV12-4 to TRBJ2-2, with D unresolved. Trimming removed 8 bases from V and 3 bases from J, with 13 bases in between. The CDR3 is 14 residues long.

This rearrangement joins TRBV18 to TRBJ1-4; D call uncertain. This CDR3 contains 13 residues. Germline V CDR1 and CDR2: KGHSH, LQKENI. Between the trimmed V and J ends, which lost 3 bases and 5 bases, there was a span of 7 bases. The CDR3 sequence: CASSPRQNEKLFF. Written as DNA, the CDR3 is TGTGCCAGCTCACCTCGTCAGAATGAAAAACTGTTTTTT. Full variable domain (rest looked up from reference TRBV18 and TRBJ1-4): NAGVMQNPRHLVRRRGQEARLRCSPMKGHSHVYWYRQLPEEGLKFMVYLQKENIIDESGMPKERFSAEFPKEGPSILRIQQVVRGDSAAYFCASSPRQNEKLFFGSGTQLSVL.

The chain employs TRBV12-3 or TRBV12-4 and TRBJ2-1, with 9 bases fitting TRBD2. The CDR3 covers 17 residues. Trimming took 3 bases from V and 7 from J; bases not matched to a gene: 13. CDR3 sequence: CASSFSAASGTRNEQFF. The CDR3 DNA sequence: TGTGCCAGCAGTTTTTCAGCGGCTAGCGGGACGAGGAATGAGCAGTTCTTC.

This clonotype was observed a few times. This rearrangement joins TRBV20-1 to TRBJ1-2; 8 bases map to TRBD1. V lost 6 bases to trimming and J lost 4 bases; unmatched junction nucleotides: 7. The CDR3 covers 13 residues. Germline-derived CDR1 and CDR2 are DFQATT and SNEGSKA (reference sequence). In DNA form, the CDR3 reads TGCAGTGCACCCAAAGGACAGGGCTATGGCTACACCTTC. Residues: CSAPKGQGYGYTF.

J is TRBJ1-2 and V is TRBV6-2 or TRBV6-3; 8 bases agree with TRBD1. The V gene end was trimmed by 2 bases and the J gene end by 4 bases; junction bases not matched to a gene: 3. Germline assignment: CDR1 MNHEY and CDR2 SVGEGT. The CDR3 is made up of 14 amino acids. The CDR3 DNA is TGTGCCAGCAGTTACCCCGACAGGGGCTATGGCTACACCTTC. Translating it yields CASSYPDRGYGYTF.

This clonotype was picked up a small number of times. This chain connects TRBV12-3 or TRBV12-4 to TRBJ2-2; 14 bases agree with TRBD2. CDR3 length: 16 amino acids. The V segment lost 10 bases and the J segment 0 bases; nucleotides outside the gene matches: 4. CDR3 region: CAIGTSGGPNTGELFF. For the CDR3, the DNA is TGTGCCATCGGGACTAGCGGGGGCCCGAACACCGGGGAGCTGTTTTTT.

This clonotype turned up a few times. J is TRBJ1-5 and V is TRBV12-3 or TRBV12-4; the D gene is possibly TRBD1 (5 bases). The CDR3 spans 13 residues. Trimming removed 3 bases at V and 5 bases at J, with 8 bases between. DNA for the CDR3: TGTGCCAGCAGTTTTTTAGGGGATCAGCCCCAGCATTTT. Its protein is CASSFLGDQPQHF.

In this sample, this clonotype turned up once. The V call is TRBV19, the J call TRBJ1-1; no clear D gene. Germline V CDR1 and CDR2: LNHDA, SQIVND (reference sequence). V was cut by 6 bases and J by 0 bases, with 14 bases left in between. The CDR3 extends over 15 amino acids. The CDR3 protein is CASRLDEKVNTEAFF. CDR3 in DNA: TGTGCCAGTAGACTCGACGAGAAGGTGAACACTGAAGCTTTCTTT.

This clonotype has more than one count but fewer than ten. V and J are TRBV7-2 and TRBJ1-2, with 7 bases identical to TRBD1. Germline V gives CDR1 SGHTA, CDR2 FQGNSA. The CDR3 runs 15 residues. The V and J ends lost 5 bases and 4 bases, in that order; junction bases with no gene match: 10. Here the CDR3 reads CASSPRGRIGYGYTF. The CDR3 DNA reads TGTGCCAGCAGCCCTAGGGGGCGGATCGGCTATGGCTACACCTTC. The full variable domain, with the rest looked up from reference TRBV7-2 and TRBJ1-2, is GAGVSQSPSNKVTEKGKDVELRCDPISGHTALYWYRQSLGQGLEFLIYFQGNSAPDKSGLPSDRFSAERTGGSVSTLTIQRTQQEDSAVYLCASSPRGRIGYGYTFGSGTRLTVV.

V is TRBV6-1 and J is TRBJ2-5; D is unclear. Looked up from germline, CDR1 is MNHNS and CDR2 is SASEGT. V lost 1 base and J 5 bases, leaving 17 bases between the germline ends. The CDR3 consists of 16 residues. For the CDR3, the DNA is TGTGCCAGCAGTGAAGGATCTTCAGTCCTTGGGGAGACCCAGTACTTC. Its protein is CASSEGSSVLGETQYF.

The chain recombines TRBV5-6 with TRBJ2-7; D is undetermined. This CDR3 is 14 amino acids long. Trimming stripped 3 bases from V and 1 base from J, with 11 bases between. Germline V CDR1 and CDR2: SGHDT, YYEEEE. CDR3 nucleotide sequence: TGTGCCAGCAGCTACACCCCTGAATCCTACGAGCAGTACGTC. Translated, it gives CASSYTPESYEQYV.

This clonotype was counted a few times. This chain uses TRBV4-2 with TRBJ2-3; D is perhaps TRBD1 (5 bases). CDR3 size: 13 residues. CDR1 is LGHNA and CDR2 is YNFKEQ in the germline V gene. Trimming pared 7 bases from V and 1 base from J, leaving 9 bases between. The CDR3 DNA reads as TGTGCCAGCAAAGGGGTCGGCACAGATACGCAGTATTTT. Translating it yields CASKGVGTDTQYF.

This clonotype was counted ten times or more. V is TRBV18 and J is TRBJ2-5; D remains ambiguous. Germline V lookup: CDR1 KGHSH, CDR2 LQKENI. Trimming removed 6 bases at V and 1 base at J, with 9 bases between. CDR3 length: 13 amino acids. The CDR3 DNA sequence: TGTGCCAGCTCCTTACAGCTCCAAGAGACCCAGTACTTC. As protein: CASSLQLQETQYF.

The table lists this clonotype with a few counts. The J gene is TRBJ2-7, the V gene TRBV7-9, with D possibly matching TRBD1 (5 bases). The CDR3 spans 13 residues. V was clipped by 5 bases and J by 0 bases, with 8 bases between them. CDR1 is SEHNR and CDR2 is FQNEAQ in the germline V gene (reference sequence). As DNA, the CDR3 is TGTGCCAGCAGCAAAGGGGCCTCCTACGAGCAGTACTTC. It encodes CASSKGASYEQYF.

The J gene is TRBJ1-1, the V gene TRBV7-2, with D maybe TRBD1 (6 bases). V shed 1 base and J shed 10 bases, with 7 bases lying between them. CDR3 size: 11 residues. CDR1 is SGHTA and CDR2 is FQGNSA in the germline V gene. CDR3 in amino acids: CASSLGGRAFF. Written as DNA, the CDR3 is TGTGCCAGCAGCTTAGGGGGGCGAGCTTTCTTT.

The V gene is TRBV29-1, the J gene TRBJ2-3; TRBD2 matches at 9 bases. The trim removed 5 bases at V and 4 bases at J, leaving 7 bases unmatched. Germline V gene lookup returns CDR1 SQVTM and CDR2 ANQGSEA. The CDR3 sequence is 14 residues long. Here the CDR3 reads CSVNSGRGADTQYF. The CDR3 DNA is TGCAGCGTTAATAGCGGGAGAGGTGCAGATACGCAGTATTTT.